The TCR beta chain described here comes from a study of T cell responses to AZD1222 COVID-19 vaccine (dated by TCRdb to the early 2020s). Some background on the complete study: AZD1222 recipients whose second dose came at about 4 weeks and those whose second dose came at about 12 weeks were combined into one group, since spike-specific TCR depth and breadth did not differ between the two schedules. TCR sequencing covered 233 trial participants: 200 to 210 given two doses of AZD1222 and 26 given two doses of MenACWY control vaccine. Enrollment into the trials was organized by age into subgroups of 18-55, 56-69 and 70-plus years, and those subgroups contained around 150, 28 and 57 TCR-sequenced participants, respectively. Here is what the overall study found, with its caveats: The 56-69-year group was small, and its depth increase did not reach significance, likely because of low power. Because no day 14 peak-response samples were available, repertoires were characterized only after the peak T cell response. Conclusions about previously exposed vaccinees are limited, since just a handful of AZD1222 recipients were seropositive for SARS-CoV-2 at baseline. Epitopes outside the regions mutated in the B.1.351 and B.1.1.7 variants were reportedly recognized by nearly half of the unique spike-specific TCRs. CD4 TCRs associated with the vaccine covered the entire spike protein, and the dominant responses were in regions 160-218 and 743-854. Participants were mostly white British and included more females than males, and it was suggested by the authors that clonal diversity may have been underestimated. After two AZD1222 doses, spike-specific TCR breadth and depth were significantly higher than at day 0 and than in MenACWY recipients.

A note on this clone: This clone's antigen is unknown. One base away there is no much larger clone; base qualities are not given.

According to the study, the label for this sample's time point signals: baseline before first vaccination. Vaccinee samples were obtained from the UK trials COV001 and COV002, which included a single-blind randomized controlled phase 2/3 trial of AZD1222 (ChAdOx1 nCoV-19) in healthy adults. Trial participant PBMC samples were collected at day 0 and day 28 after the second dose for TCRbeta chain sequencing. CDR1 and CDR2 are read off the germline V gene as SGHTS and YDEGEE. V has 0 bases trimmed and J has 6 bases trimmed; junction bases matching no gene number 6. Inclusive of the bounding cysteine and phenylalanine, the CDR3 is 15 residues long. Of the read, only the CDR3 DNA is kept; its 45 bases are in frame from base 1. The CDR3 regions of human TCRbeta chains were analyzed by immunosequencing. In the authors' own workflow: Repertoire TCRs were matched against a reference library of SARS-CoV-2-specific TCRs generated with the MIRA antigen-specificity platform. Breadth was defined as the fraction of unique TCRs that were SARS-CoV-2-associated. Depth was defined as the fraction of total T cells that were SARS-CoV-2-associated. Using the MIRA data, each spike-specific TCR was assigned both to the spike region to which the TCR was reactive and to a CD4 or CD8 class. Log10-transformed breadth and depth values were compared by one-way ANOVA with Sidak's multiple comparisons tests. In TCRdb, the immuneACCESS table is reduced to in-frame sequences with V and J assigned. These tables do not hold every clone; where another copy was compared, an unresolved V gene accounts for under half, and the others remain unexplained. V and J calls and clone size are copied from that table; D and trimming were computed from the DNA. Here the sample has about 120,000 clones; roughly 84% occur a single time. The top ten clonotypes cover just under 10% of the sample.

The receptor comes from an adult in good health. The receptor chain draws on TRBV5-8 and TRBJ1-5, with 7 middle bases fitting TRBD1. The starting material was peripheral blood, obtained on day 0 of AZD1222 vaccination. The DNA sequence follows: TGTGCCAGCAGCTTGGACAGGGGTATGGGTCAGCCCCAGCATTTT. Its protein is CASSLDRGMGQPQHF.